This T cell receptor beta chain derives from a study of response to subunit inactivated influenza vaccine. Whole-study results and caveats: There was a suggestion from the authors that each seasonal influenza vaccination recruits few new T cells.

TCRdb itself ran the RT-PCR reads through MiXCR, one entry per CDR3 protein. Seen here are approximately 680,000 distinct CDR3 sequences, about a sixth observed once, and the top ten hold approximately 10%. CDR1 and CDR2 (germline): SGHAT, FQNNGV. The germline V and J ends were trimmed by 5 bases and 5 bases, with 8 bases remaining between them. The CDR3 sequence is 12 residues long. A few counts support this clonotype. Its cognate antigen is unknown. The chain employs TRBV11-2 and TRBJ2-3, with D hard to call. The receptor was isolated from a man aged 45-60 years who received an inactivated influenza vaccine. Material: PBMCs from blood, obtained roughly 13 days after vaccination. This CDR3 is CASSPNLDTQYF. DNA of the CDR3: TGTGCCAGCAGCCCTAACCTAGATACGCAGTATTTT. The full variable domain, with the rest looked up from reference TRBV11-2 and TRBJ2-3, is EAGVAQSPRYKIIEKRQSVAFWCNPISGHATLYWYQQILGQGPKLLIQFQNNGVVDDSQLPKDRFSAERLKGVDSTLKIQPAKLEDSAVYLCASSPNLDTQYFGPGTRLTVL.